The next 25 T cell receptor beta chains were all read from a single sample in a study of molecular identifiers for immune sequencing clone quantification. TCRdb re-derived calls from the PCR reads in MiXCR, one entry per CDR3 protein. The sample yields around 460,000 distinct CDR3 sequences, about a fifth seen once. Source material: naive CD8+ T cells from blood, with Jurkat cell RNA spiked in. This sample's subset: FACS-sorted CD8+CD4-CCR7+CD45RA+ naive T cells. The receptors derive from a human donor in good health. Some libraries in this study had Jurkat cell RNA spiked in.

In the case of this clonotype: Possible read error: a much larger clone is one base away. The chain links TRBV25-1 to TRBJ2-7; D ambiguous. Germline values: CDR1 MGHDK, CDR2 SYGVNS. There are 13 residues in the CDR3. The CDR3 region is CASSLQDPYGQYF. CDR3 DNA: TGTGCCAGCAGTCTGCAGGACCCCTACGGGCAGTACTTC.

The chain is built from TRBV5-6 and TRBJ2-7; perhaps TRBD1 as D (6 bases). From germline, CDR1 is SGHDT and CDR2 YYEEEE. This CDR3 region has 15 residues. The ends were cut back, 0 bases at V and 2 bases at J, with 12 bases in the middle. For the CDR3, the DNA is TGTGCCAGCAGCTTGGCCGGGACACGAACCTACGAGCAGTACTTC. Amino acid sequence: CASSLAGTRTYEQYF.

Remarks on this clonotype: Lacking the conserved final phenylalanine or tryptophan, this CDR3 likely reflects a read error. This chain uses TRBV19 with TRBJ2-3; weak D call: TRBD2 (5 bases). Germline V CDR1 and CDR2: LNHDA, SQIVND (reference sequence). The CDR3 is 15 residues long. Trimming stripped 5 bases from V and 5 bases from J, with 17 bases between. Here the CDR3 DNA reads TGTGCCAGTAGTTTCAATGACGGGGTGGTAGATACGCAGTATCTT. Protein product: CASSFNDGVVDTQYL.

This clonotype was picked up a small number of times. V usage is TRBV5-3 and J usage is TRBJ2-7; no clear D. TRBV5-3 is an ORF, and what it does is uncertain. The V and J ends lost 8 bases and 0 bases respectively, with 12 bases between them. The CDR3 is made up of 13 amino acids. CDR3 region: CASSVDVSYEQYF. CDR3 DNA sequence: TGTGCCAGCAGCGTAGACGTCTCCTACGAGCAGTACTTC.

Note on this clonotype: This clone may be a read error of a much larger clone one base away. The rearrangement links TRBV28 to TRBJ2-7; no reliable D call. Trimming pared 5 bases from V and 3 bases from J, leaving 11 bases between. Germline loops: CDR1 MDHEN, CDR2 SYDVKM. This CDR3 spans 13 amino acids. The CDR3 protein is CASSLPGHYEQYF. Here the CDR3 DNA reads TGTGCCAGCAGTCTCCCCGGCCACTACGAGCAGTACTTC.

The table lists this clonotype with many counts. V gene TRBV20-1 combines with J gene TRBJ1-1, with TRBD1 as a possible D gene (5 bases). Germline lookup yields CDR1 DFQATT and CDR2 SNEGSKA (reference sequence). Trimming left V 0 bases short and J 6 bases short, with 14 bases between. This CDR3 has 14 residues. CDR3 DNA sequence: TGCAGTGCTAGAGATCAAAGGGGATCCGCTGAAGCTTTCTTT. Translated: CSARDQRGSAEAFF.

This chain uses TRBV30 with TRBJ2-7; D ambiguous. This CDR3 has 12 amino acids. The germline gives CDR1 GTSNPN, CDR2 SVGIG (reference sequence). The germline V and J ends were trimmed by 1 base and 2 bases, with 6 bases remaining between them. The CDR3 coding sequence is TGTGCCTGGAGTGGGCAGACCTACGAGCAGTACTTC. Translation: CAWSGQTYEQYF. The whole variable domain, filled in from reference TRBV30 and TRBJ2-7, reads SQTIHQWPATLVQPVGSPLSLECTVEGTSNPNLYWYRQAAGRGLQLLFYSVGIGQISSEVPQNLSASRPQDRQFILSSKKLLLSDSGFYLCAWSGQTYEQYFGPGTRLTVT.

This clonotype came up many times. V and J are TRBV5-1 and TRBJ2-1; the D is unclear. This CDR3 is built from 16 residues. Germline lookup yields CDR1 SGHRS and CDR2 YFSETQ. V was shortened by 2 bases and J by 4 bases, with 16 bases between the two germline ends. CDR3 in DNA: TGCGCCAGCAGCTTCAGGCAAACGGCGCCGTACAATGAGCAGTTCTTC. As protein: CASSFRQTAPYNEQFF.

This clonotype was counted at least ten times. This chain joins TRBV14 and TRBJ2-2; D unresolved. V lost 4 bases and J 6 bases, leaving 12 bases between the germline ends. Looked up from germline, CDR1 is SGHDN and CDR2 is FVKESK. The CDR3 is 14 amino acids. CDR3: CASSPSLFAGELFF. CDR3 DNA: TGTGCCAGCAGCCCCTCTCTTTTTGCCGGGGAGCTGTTTTTT.

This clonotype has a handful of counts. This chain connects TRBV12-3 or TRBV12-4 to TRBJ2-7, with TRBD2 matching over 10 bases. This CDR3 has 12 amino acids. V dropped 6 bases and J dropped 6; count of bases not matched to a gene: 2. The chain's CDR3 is CASRIAGGEQYF. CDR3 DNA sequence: TGTGCCAGCAGGATAGCGGGGGGCGAGCAGTACTTC.

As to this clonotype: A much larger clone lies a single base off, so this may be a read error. The CDR3 nucleotides read TGCAGCGTTATGGCGGATACGCAGTGTTTT. Its translation: CSVMADTQCF. The chain couples TRBV29-1 to TRBJ2-3; no definite D call. Germline V CDR1 and CDR2: SQVTM, ANQGSEA. The CDR3 covers 10 residues.

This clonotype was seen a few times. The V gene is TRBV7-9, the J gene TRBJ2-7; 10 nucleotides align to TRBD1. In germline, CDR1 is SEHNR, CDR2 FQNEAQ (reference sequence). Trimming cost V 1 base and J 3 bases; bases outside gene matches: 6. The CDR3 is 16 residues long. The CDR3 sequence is CASSLDGDRGNYEQYF. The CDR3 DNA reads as TGTGCCAGCAGCTTAGACGGGGACAGGGGAAACTACGAGCAGTACTTC.

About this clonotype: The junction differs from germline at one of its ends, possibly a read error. The CDR3 sequence is CASSSLPQGGNTIYF. Written as DNA, the CDR3 is TGCGCCAGCAGCTCGCTCCCACAAGGAGGAAACACCATATATTTT. The chain is built from TRBV7-2 and TRBJ1-3; D gene uncertain. CDR3 length: 15 amino acids. Germline CDR1 is SGHTA and CDR2 is FQGNSA.

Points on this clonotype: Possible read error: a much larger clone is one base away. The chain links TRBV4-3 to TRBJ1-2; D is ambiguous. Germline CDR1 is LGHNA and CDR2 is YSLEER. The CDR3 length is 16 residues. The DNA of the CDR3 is TGCGCCTGCAGCCATTCCCATGAAGGATTATACTATGGCTACACCTTC. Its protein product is CACSHSHEGLYYGYTF.

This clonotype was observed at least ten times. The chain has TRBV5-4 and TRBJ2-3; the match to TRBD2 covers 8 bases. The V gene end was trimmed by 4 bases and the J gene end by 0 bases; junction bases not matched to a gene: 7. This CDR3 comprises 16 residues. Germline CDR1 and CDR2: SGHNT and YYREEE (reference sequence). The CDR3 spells CASSRTWTSSTDTQYF. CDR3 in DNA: TGTGCCAGCAGCCGTACTTGGACTAGCAGCACAGATACGCAGTATTTT.

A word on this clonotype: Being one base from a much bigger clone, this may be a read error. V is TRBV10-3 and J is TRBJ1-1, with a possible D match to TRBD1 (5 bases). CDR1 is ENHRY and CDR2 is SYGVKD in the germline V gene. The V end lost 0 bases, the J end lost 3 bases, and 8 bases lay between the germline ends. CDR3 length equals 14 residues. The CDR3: CAISESRGDTEAFF. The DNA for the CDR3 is TGTGCCATCAGTGAGTCAAGGGGAGACACTGAAGCTTTCTTT.

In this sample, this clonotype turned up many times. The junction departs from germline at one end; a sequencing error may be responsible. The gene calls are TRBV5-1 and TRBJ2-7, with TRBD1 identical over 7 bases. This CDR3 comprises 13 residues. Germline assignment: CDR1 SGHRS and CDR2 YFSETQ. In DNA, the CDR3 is TGTGCCAGCAGTTTATCGACAGGGTACGAGCAGTACTTC. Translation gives CASSLSTGYEQYF.

The chain's CDR3 is CSAEAGRRYEQYF. CDR3 bases: TGCAGTGCAGAGGCCGGGAGAAGGTACGAGCAGTACTTC. V is TRBV20-1 and J is TRBJ2-7, with D maybe TRBD2 (6 bases). V lost 6 bases and J lost 4, with 16 bases in between. This CDR3 comprises 13 residues. The germline gives CDR1 DFQATT, CDR2 SNEGSKA (reference sequence).

The CDR3 nucleotides are TGCGCCAGCAGTGGAAACACGGACAATGAGCAGTTCTTC. It encodes CASSGNTDNEQFF. This sequence joins TRBV23-1 and TRBJ2-1; unclear D gene. TRBV23-1 is sorted into the ORF group, with uncertain function. V was clipped by 5 bases and J by 5 bases, with 10 bases between them. This CDR3 has 13 amino acids.

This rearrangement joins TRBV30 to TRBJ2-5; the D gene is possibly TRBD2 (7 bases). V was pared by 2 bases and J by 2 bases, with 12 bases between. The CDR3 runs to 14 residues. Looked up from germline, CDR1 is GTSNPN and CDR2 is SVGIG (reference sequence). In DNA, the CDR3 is TGTGCCTGGAGTCGGCGGGGGCGTCAAGAGACCCAGTACTTC. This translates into CAWSRRGRQETQYF.

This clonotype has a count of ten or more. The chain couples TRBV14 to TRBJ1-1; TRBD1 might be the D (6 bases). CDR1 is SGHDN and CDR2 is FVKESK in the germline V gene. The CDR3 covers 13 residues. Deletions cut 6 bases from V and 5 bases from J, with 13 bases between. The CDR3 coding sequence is TGTGCCAGCAGTCACAGGGATGAGACTGAAGCTTTCTTT. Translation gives CASSHRDETEAFF.

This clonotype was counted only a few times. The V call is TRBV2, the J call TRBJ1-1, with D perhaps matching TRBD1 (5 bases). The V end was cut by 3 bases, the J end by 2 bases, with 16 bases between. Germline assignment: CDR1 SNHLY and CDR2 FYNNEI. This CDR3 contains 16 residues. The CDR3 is CASSDEGILLNTEAFF. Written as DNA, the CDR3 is TGTGCCAGCAGTGATGAGGGGATCCTACTCAACACTGAAGCTTTCTTT.

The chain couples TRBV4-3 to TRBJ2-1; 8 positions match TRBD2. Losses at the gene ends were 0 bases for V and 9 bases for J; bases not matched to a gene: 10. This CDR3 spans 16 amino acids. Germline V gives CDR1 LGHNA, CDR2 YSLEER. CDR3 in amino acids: CASSQDAGGRASEQFF. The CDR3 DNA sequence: TGCGCCAGCAGCCAAGACGCGGGAGGAAGGGCAAGTGAGCAGTTCTTC.

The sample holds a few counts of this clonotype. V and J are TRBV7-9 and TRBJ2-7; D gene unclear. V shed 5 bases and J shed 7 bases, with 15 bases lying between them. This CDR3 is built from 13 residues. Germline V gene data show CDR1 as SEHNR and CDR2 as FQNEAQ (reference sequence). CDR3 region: CASSPPRVLEQYF. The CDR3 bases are TGTGCCAGCAGCCCACCCCGGGTTTTGGAGCAGTACTTC.

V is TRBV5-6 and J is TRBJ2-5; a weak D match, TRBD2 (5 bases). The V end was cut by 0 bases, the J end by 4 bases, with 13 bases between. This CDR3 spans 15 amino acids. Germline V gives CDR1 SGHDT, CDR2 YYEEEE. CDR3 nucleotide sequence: TGTGCCAGCAGCTTGGTGGCAGCTGGGAGAGAGACCCAGTACTTC. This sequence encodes CASSLVAAGRETQYF.